These 28 T cell receptor beta chains were sequenced from one sample in a study of a mutant IDH1 vaccine in newly diagnosed glioma. These TCRs' antigens remain unknown. Generated by immunoSEQ multiplex PCR, the TCRdb table keeps only in-frame clones and is missing some. Among 110,000 or so clones, roughly nine tenths were seen once, and the ten largest hold 0.6% to 0.75%. Time point indicated: week 11, during vaccination. In every dose of vaccine, 300 ug of mutant IDH1 20-mer peptide was given alongside topical imiquimod. Specimen: PBMCs, collected from a glioma patient whose treatment included an IDH1 peptide vaccine. These receptors all stem from a woman in her fifties or sixties with glioma.

The chain couples TRBV5-4 to TRBJ2-7, with 10 positions matching TRBD2. Germline V gives CDR1 SGHNT, CDR2 YYREEE (reference sequence). Germline trimming cut 4 bases from V and 3 bases from J; bases unmatched to any gene: 4. The CDR3 contains 14 residues. Here the CDR3 reads CASSPGLAHYEQYF. The CDR3 nucleotides read TGTGCCAGCAGCCCGGGACTAGCGCACTACGAGCAGTACTTC.

The rearrangement links TRBV19 to TRBJ1-4; unclear D gene. V was pared by 9 bases and J by 0 bases, with 11 bases between. The CDR3 covers 14 residues. CDR1 LNHDA and CDR2 SQIVND come from the germline V gene (reference sequence). DNA for the CDR3: TGTGCCAGCCTGGATCCGCCAACTAATGAAAAACTGTTTTTT. Amino acids: CASLDPPTNEKLFF.

This chain connects TRBV7-9 to TRBJ2-1; 9 nucleotides align to TRBD2. Germline CDR1 SEHNR, CDR2 FQNEAQ (reference sequence). Unmatched junction bases numbered 7, after V lost 3 bases and J lost 7 bases. The CDR3 loop spans 15 amino acids. CDR3 amino acids: CASSLLAGPGNEQFF. CDR3 sequence (DNA): TGTGCCAGCAGCTTGCTAGCGGGGCCCGGGAATGAGCAGTTCTTC.

The table lists this clone with a few counts. The rearrangement links TRBV20-1 to TRBJ2-7; D is possibly TRBD2 (5 bases). Trimming took off 4 bases at V and 3 bases at J, with 7 bases between the two ends. Germline CDR1 and CDR2: DFQATT and SNEGSKA (reference sequence). This CDR3 spans 11 amino acids. The CDR3 DNA reads TGCAGTGCTACCGGGAACTACGAGCAGTACTTC. Translation gives CSATGNYEQYF.

The CDR3 sequence: CASSEADSSEEKLFF. CDR3 nucleotides: TGTGCCAGCAGTGAAGCGGACAGTTCGGAGGAAAAACTGTTTTTT. This rearrangement joins TRBV6-1 to TRBJ1-4; D perhaps matches TRBD1 (6 bases). Germline V gene data show CDR1 as MNHNS and CDR2 as SASEGT. This CDR3 has 15 residues. Trimming cost V 0 bases and J 8 bases, with 13 bases left between them.

The J gene is TRBJ2-1, the V gene TRBV5-1; 8 bases align to TRBD2. The CDR3 has 15 residues. The germline CDR1 and CDR2 sequences are SGHRS and YFSETQ. V shed 3 bases, J shed 7 bases, and the junction held 9 bases outside the gene matches. CDR3 nucleotide sequence: TGCGCCAGCAGCTCCCCTGGGGTAGCGGGGAATGAGCAGTTCTTC. Protein sequence: CASSSPGVAGNEQFF.

V usage is TRBV5-8 and J usage is TRBJ1-1, with 9 nucleotides matching TRBD1. Per germline, CDR1 SGHTS and CDR2 YDEGEE. Unmatched junction bases numbered 15, after V lost 4 bases and J lost 11 bases. The CDR3 loop spans 15 amino acids. The CDR3 coding sequence is TGTGCCAGCAGCCGGGACAGGGCAACCTTGGGAGGGGCTTTCTTT. Translated, it gives CASSRDRATLGGAFF.

The V and J genes are TRBV28 and TRBJ2-7, with no clear D. V was trimmed by 4 bases and J by 2 bases, leaving 3 bases between them. The length of the CDR3 is 11 residues. Germline CDR1 is MDHEN and CDR2 is SYDVKM. The CDR3 region is CASSSPYEQYF. The CDR3 DNA follows: TGTGCCAGCAGTTCCCCCTACGAGCAGTACTTC.

V usage is TRBV9 and J usage is TRBJ2-6; D unclear. Trimming stripped 3 bases from V and 0 bases from J, with 4 bases between. This CDR3 has 14 amino acids. The germline V gene encodes CDR1 SGDLS and CDR2 YYNGEE. CDR3 region: CASSASSGANVLTF. In DNA form, the CDR3 reads TGTGCCAGCAGCGCCTCCTCTGGGGCCAACGTCCTGACTTTC.

The rearrangement joins TRBV19 to TRBJ1-5, with no clear D. Germline assignment: CDR1 LNHDA and CDR2 SQIVND (reference sequence). The V end was cut by 9 bases, the J end by 6 bases, with 15 bases between. The CDR3 extends over 13 amino acids. The CDR3 here is CASRKGSGQPQHF. The CDR3 bases are TGTGCCAGCAGGAAAGGCTCGGGTCAGCCCCAGCATTTT.

The V call is TRBV6-1, the J call TRBJ1-2, with TRBD1 matching 7 bases. The germline CDR1 and CDR2 sequences are MNHNS and SASEGT. The trim removed 4 bases at V and 3 bases at J, leaving 5 bases unmatched. This CDR3 has 14 residues. CDR3 amino acids: CASSGTGADYGYTF. CDR3 sequence (DNA): TGTGCCAGCAGTGGAACAGGGGCGGACTATGGCTACACCTTC.

The V and J genes are TRBV7-3 and TRBJ2-3; 8 bases fit TRBD2. The CDR3 totals 17 residues. The V gene end was trimmed by 5 bases and the J gene end by 1 base; junction bases not matched to a gene: 11. Germline V gene lookup returns CDR1 SGHTA and CDR2 FQGTGA. CDR3 DNA: TGTGCCAGCAGCCCGGGACTAGGTAGGGCTCGCACAGATACGCAGTATTTT. This translates into CASSPGLGRARTDTQYF.

The genes are TRBV29-1 and TRBJ1-1; 8 bases align to TRBD1. From germline, CDR1 is SQVTM and CDR2 ANQGSEA. This CDR3 region has 14 residues. After removal of 5 bases from V and 3 bases from J, the junction contained 8 bases not matched to a gene. The CDR3 region is CSVWTGFYYTEAFF. The CDR3 DNA is TGCAGCGTTTGGACAGGGTTTTATTACACTGAAGCTTTCTTT.

J is TRBJ1-1 and V is TRBV4-1, with D hard to call. Germline V gene lookup returns CDR1 MGHRA and CDR2 YSYEKL. Trimming pared 1 base from V and 5 bases from J, leaving 11 bases between. The CDR3 loop spans 14 amino acids. CDR3 in amino acids: CASSQVVVGTEAFF. The CDR3 region has the DNA TGCGCCAGCAGCCAAGTAGTAGTTGGAACTGAAGCTTTCTTT.

The rearrangement uses TRBV30 and TRBJ2-3, with D tentatively TRBD2 (6 bases). V was trimmed by 0 bases and J by 1 base, leaving 14 bases between them. The CDR3 has 16 amino acids. Germline values: CDR1 GTSNPN, CDR2 SVGIG (reference sequence). CDR3 nucleotide sequence: TGTGCCTGGAGTGTACACGGAGGGGCTGGCACAGATACGCAGTATTTT. Protein product: CAWSVHGGAGTDTQYF. The full variable domain, completed using reference TRBV30 and TRBJ2-3, is SQTIHQWPATLVQPVGSPLSLECTVEGTSNPNLYWYRQAAGRGLQLLFYSVGIGQISSEVPQNLSASRPQDRQFILSSKKLLLSDSGFYLCAWSVHGGAGTDTQYFGPGTRLTVL.

CDR3 residues: CASSYSLTGYTQYF. CDR3 sequence (DNA): TGTGCCAGCAGTTACTCCCTTACAGGTTATACGCAGTATTTT. V gene TRBV6-5 combines with J gene TRBJ2-3; possible D gene TRBD1, 5 bases. V lost 0 bases and J 7 bases, leaving 11 bases between the germline ends. The germline gives CDR1 MNHEY, CDR2 SVGAGI. There are 14 residues in the CDR3.

The table lists this clone with a count of one. V gene TRBV27 combines with J gene TRBJ2-7; 9 bases line up with TRBD2. Germline CDR1 and CDR2: MNHEY and SMNVEV (reference sequence). The CDR3 contains 14 residues. The V segment lost 4 bases and the J segment 4 bases; nucleotides outside the gene matches: 5. This CDR3 is CASSSSAGGYEQYF. CDR3 coding DNA: TGTGCCAGCAGTTCCTCAGCGGGAGGTTACGAGCAGTACTTC.

J is TRBJ2-3 and V is TRBV15; no clear D. CDR1 LNHNV and CDR2 YYDKDF come from the germline V gene (reference sequence). The V end lost 1 base, the J end lost 4 bases, and 3 bases lay between the germline ends. CDR3 length: 12 amino acids. The CDR3: CATSRGADTQYF. In DNA, the CDR3 is TGTGCCACCAGCAGAGGCGCAGATACGCAGTATTTT.

This chain connects TRBV7-3 to TRBJ1-2, with D uncertain. Germline loops: CDR1 SGHTA, CDR2 FQGTGA. This CDR3 has 13 amino acids. The ends were cut back, 4 bases at V and 5 bases at J, with 11 bases in the middle. This CDR3 is CASSSHAGYGYTF. CDR3 sequence (DNA): TGTGCCAGCAGCTCACACGCGGGGTATGGCTACACCTTC.

The gene calls are TRBV19 and TRBJ1-5; 7 nucleotides line up with TRBD1. The CDR3 spans 16 residues. The germline V gene encodes CDR1 LNHDA and CDR2 SQIVND (reference sequence). V was clipped by 3 bases and J by 0 bases; unmatched bases: 5. CDR3 sequence reads: CASSMIRDSSNQPQHF. CDR3 DNA sequence: TGTGCCAGTAGTATGATACGGGACAGTAGCAATCAGCCCCAGCATTTT.

The V gene is TRBV7-9, the J gene TRBJ1-2; unclear D gene. The CDR3 covers 13 residues. Germline V lookup: CDR1 SEHNR, CDR2 FQNEAQ (reference sequence). The V end lost 4 bases, the J end lost 8 bases, and 14 bases lay between the germline ends. In nucleotides, the CDR3 is TGTGCCAGCAGCTACCCTTTGGGGTTCGGCTACACCTTC. This sequence encodes CASSYPLGFGYTF. The whole variable domain, filled in from reference TRBV7-9 and TRBJ1-2, reads DTGVSQNPRHKITKRGQNVTFRCDPISEHNRLYWYRQTLGQGPEFLTYFQNEAQLEKSRLLSDRFSAERPKGSFSTLEIQRTEQGDSAMYLCASSYPLGFGYTFGSGTRLTVV.

The chain has TRBV7-8 and TRBJ2-2, with D perhaps given as TRBD1 or TRBD2 (5 bases each). The germline CDR1 and CDR2 sequences are SGHVS and FQNEAQ. Deletions cut 6 bases from V and 1 base from J, with 9 bases between. The CDR3 consists of 14 residues. The DNA of the CDR3 is TGTGCCAGCAGTCGTGGGGGGAACACCGGGGAGCTGTTTTTT. Amino acid sequence: CASSRGGNTGELFF.

This chain joins TRBV2 and TRBJ2-5; D might be TRBD2 (5 bases). Trimming shortened V by 5 bases and J by 5 bases, and 6 bases separated the two germline ends. The CDR3 covers 11 residues. The V gene's germline CDR1 is SNHLY and CDR2 FYNNEI. Here the CDR3 reads CASSRTETQYF. The DNA of the CDR3 is TGTGCCAGCAGTAGGACTGAGACCCAGTACTTC.

V usage is TRBV11-2 and J usage is TRBJ2-1; no firm D call. The CDR3 runs 12 residues. Per germline, CDR1 SGHAT and CDR2 FQNNGV. Trimming pared 5 bases from V and 11 bases from J, leaving 13 bases between. The CDR3 is CASSPGRYQQFF. The CDR3 nucleotides are TGTGCCAGCAGCCCTGGGCGCTACCAGCAGTTCTTC.

The chain employs TRBV29-1 and TRBJ2-1; D remains unclear. V shed 1 base and J shed 7 bases, with 17 bases lying between them. There are 15 residues in the CDR3. Germline V lookup: CDR1 SQVTM, CDR2 ANQGSEA. The CDR3 spells CSVEVDRSGVNEQFF. CDR3 DNA: TGCAGCGTTGAAGTGGATCGTAGTGGTGTAAATGAGCAGTTCTTC.

The chain combines TRBV28 with TRBJ1-6; TRBD1 matches at 7 bases. V was clipped by 6 bases and J by 3 bases; unmatched bases: 5. Per the germline V gene, CDR1 is MDHEN and CDR2 is SYDVKM. The CDR3 is made up of 15 amino acids. CDR3 nucleotides: TGTGCCAGCAGCACCGGGACAGACTATAATTCACCCCTCCACTTT. Translation gives CASSTGTDYNSPLHF. Complete variable domain (other parts from reference TRBV28 and TRBJ1-6): DVKVTQSSRYLVKRTGEKVFLECVQDMDHENMFWYRQDPGLGLRLIYFSYDVKMKEKGDIPEGYSVSREKKERFSLILESASTNQTSMYLCASSTGTDYNSPLHFGNGTRLTVT.

In nucleotides, the CDR3 is TGTGCCTGGAGTACCCTCGACGGAACCTACGAGCAGTACTTC. Amino acid sequence: CAWSTLDGTYEQYF. The rearrangement links TRBV30 to TRBJ2-7, with D uncertain. Between the trimmed V and J ends, which lost 2 bases and 2 bases, there was a span of 13 bases. CDR1 GTSNPN and CDR2 SVGIG come from the germline V gene (reference sequence). This CDR3 comprises 14 residues.

The chain combines TRBV28 with TRBJ2-7, with a weak D call TRBD1 (5 bases). The CDR3 has 15 residues. V was cut by 2 bases and J by 3 bases, with 14 bases left in between. The germline CDR1 and CDR2 sequences are MDHEN and SYDVKM. CDR3 nucleotide sequence: TGTGCCAGCAGTTTAAGGGCAGGGAAGAACTACGAGCAGTACTTC. Protein product: CASSLRAGKNYEQYF.